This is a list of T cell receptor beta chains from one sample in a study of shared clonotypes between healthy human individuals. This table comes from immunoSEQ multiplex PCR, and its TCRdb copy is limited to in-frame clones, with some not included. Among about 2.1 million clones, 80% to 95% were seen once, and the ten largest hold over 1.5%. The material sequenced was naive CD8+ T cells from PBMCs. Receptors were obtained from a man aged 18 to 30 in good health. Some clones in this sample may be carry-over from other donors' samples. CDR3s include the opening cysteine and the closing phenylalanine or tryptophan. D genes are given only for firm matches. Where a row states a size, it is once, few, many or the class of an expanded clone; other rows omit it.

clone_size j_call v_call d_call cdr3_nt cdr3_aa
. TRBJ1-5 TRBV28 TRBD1 TGTGCCAGCAGTTTAGGGACAGGGGGCAATCAGCCCCAGCATTTT CASSLGTGGNQPQHF
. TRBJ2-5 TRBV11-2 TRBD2 TGTGCCAGCAGCGAACGACTAGCGGGTGGAGAGACCCAGTACTTC CASSERLAGGETQYF
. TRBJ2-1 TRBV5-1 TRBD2 TGCGCCAGCAGCCAACTAGCGGGAGGATACAATGAGCAGTTCTTC CASSQLAGGYNEQFF
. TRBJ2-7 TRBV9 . TGTGCCAGCAGCGTAGGTGGGGACGAGCAGTACTTC CASSVGGDEQYF
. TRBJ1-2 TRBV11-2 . TGTGCCAGCAGCTTAATCGGTGGCTACACCTTC CASSLIGGYTF
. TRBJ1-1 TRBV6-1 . TGTGCCAGCAAGTGGGGCACTGAAGCTTTCTTT CASKWGTEAFF
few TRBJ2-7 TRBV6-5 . TGTGCCAGCAGTTACTCGACGGGAAGTCGATCCTACGAGCAGTACTTC CASSYSTGSRSYEQYF
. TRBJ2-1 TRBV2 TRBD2 TGTGCCAGCAGTGACCCTAGCGGGAGCTATGAGCAGTTCTTC CASSDPSGSYEQFF
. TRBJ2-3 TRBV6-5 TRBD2 TGTGCCAGCAGGGGCCCGGGACTACGCACAGATACGCAGTATTTT CASRGPGLRTDTQYF
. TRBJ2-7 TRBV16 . TGTGCCAGCAGCCAATCTAAAGACGAGCAGTACTTC CASSQSKDEQYF
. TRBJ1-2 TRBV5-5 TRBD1 TGTGCCAGCGGGACAGGGCCTGGCTACACCTTC CASGTGPGYTF
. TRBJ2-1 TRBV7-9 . TGTGCCAGCAGCCCGCAGGCCGGCAATGAGCAGTTCTTC CASSPQAGNEQFF
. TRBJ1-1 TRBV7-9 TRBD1 TGTGCCAGCAGCTTAGGCGACAGGGGGAACACTGAAGCTTTCTTT CASSLGDRGNTEAFF
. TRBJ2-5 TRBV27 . TGTGCCAGCGGAGGGGCCCGATTTCAAGAGACCCAGTACTTC CASGGARFQETQYF
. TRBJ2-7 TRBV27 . TGTGCCAGCAGTTTATGGGACGGGGACTTTGAGCAGTACTTC CASSLWDGDFEQYF
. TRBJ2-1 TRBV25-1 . TGTGCCAGCAGTCCCCCGGGGTTTAGCCGGTACAATGAGCAGTTCTTC CASSPPGFSRYNEQFF
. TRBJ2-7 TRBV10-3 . TGTGCCATCAGTGAGTCGGCTAGCTCATCCTACGAGCAGTACTTC CAISESASSSYEQYF
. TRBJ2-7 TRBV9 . TGTGCCAGCAGCGCGGGACGGGACTACGAGCAGTACTTC CASSAGRDYEQYF
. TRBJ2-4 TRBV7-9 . TGTGCCAGCAGCCCCATCGAGAGCTCGACAGAAATAGCCAAAAACATTCAGTACTTC CASSPIESSTEIAKNIQYF
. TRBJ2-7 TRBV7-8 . TGTGCCAGCAGCTTAAGGGCAGCCTACGAGCAGTACTTC CASSLRAAYEQYF
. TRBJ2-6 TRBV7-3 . TGTGCCAGCAGCTTCCCTAGACAGTTGAGTTCTGGGGCCAACGTCCTGACTTTC CASSFPRQLSSGANVLTF
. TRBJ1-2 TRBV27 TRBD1 TGTGCCAGCAGTTCGGGACAGGGGAGGTATGGCTACACCTTC CASSSGQGRYGYTF
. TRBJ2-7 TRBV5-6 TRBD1 TGTGCCAGCAGCTTGGGAACAGGGGGCACCTACGAGCAGTACTTC CASSLGTGGTYEQYF
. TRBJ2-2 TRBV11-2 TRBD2 TGTGCCAGCAGCAATAGCGGGAGAGACAACACCGGGGAGCTGTTTTTT CASSNSGRDNTGELFF
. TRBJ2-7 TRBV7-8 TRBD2 TGTGCCAGCAGCTCACTAGCGGGGGGACCCTACGAGCAGTACTTC CASSSLAGGPYEQYF
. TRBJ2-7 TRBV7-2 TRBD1 TGTGCCAGCAGCTTAGCGGGACAGGGAAGCTACGAGCAGTACTTC CASSLAGQGSYEQYF
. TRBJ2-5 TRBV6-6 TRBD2 TGTGCCAGCAGTTACTCTAGCGGGAGAGAGACCCAGTACTTC CASSYSSGRETQYF
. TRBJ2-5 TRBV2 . TGTGCCAGCAGTTCAGGGGCGGGGGAGGAGGCGCAAGAGACCCAGTACTTC CASSSGAGEEAQETQYF
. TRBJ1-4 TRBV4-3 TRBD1 TGCGCCAGCAGCCAAACGGACAGGGGGAGGGAAAAACTGTTTTTT CASSQTDRGREKLFF
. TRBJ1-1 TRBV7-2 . TGTGCCAGCAGCTTATTCCTCAACACTGAAGCTTTCTTT CASSLFLNTEAFF
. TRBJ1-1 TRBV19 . TGTGCCAGTAGTACTAAGGTGTTCGGGACTGAAGCTTTCTTT CASSTKVFGTEAFF
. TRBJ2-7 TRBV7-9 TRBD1 TGTGCCAGCAGGCCCGACAGGGGTTACGAGCAGTACTTC CASRPDRGYEQYF
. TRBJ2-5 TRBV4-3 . TGCGCCAGCAGCCCGTACCTAGTCTCCCTTCAAGAGACCCAGTACTTC CASSPYLVSLQETQYF
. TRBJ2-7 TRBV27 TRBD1 TGTGCCAGCAGCCGCCAGAGGGGGCTCCTCACCTACGAGCAGTACTTC CASSRQRGLLTYEQYF
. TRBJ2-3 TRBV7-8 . TGTGCCAGCTCCCCCGGGGGCGCGGGGCTCACAGATACGCAGTATTTT CASSPGGAGLTDTQYF
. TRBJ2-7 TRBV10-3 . TGTGCCATCAGTGGGGCCGGAGCCACCTACGAGCAGTACTTC CAISGAGATYEQYF
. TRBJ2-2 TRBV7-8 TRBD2 TGTGCCAGCAGCTTAAGCGCGGGAGGGCCCACCGGGGAGCTGTTTTTT CASSLSAGGPTGELFF
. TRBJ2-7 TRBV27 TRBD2 TGTGCCAGCAGTTTAGGGCTAGCGGCCGCCTACGAGCAGTACTTC CASSLGLAAAYEQYF
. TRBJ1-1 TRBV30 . TGTGCCTGGAGTGTAGGAGTGGGCACTGAAGCTTTCTTT CAWSVGVGTEAFF
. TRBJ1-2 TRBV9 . TGTGCCAGCAGCGTAGATGGGGGGAGGAGGTATGGCTACACCTTC CASSVDGGRRYGYTF
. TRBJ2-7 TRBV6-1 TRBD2 TGTGCCAGCAGAGGGGGACTAGCGGGGGACTACGAGCAGTACTTC CASRGGLAGDYEQYF
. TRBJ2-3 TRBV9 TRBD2 TGTGCCAGCAGTACTAGCGGGGCAGTAGGCACAGATACGCAGTATTTT CASSTSGAVGTDTQYF
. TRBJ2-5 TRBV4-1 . TGCGCCAGCAGCTCTCCTCGGCAAGGCGGGACCCAGTACTTC CASSSPRQGGTQYF
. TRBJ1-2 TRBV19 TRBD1 TGTGCCAGTAGTATAGCCCGGACAGGAGTCTATGGCTACACCTTC CASSIARTGVYGYTF
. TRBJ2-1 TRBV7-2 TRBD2 TGTGCCAGCAGCTTAGTGGGACTAGCGGGGGAGGGGTACAATGAGCAGTTCTTC CASSLVGLAGEGYNEQFF
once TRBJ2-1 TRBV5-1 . TGCGCCAGCAGCTTGGACACTAGAATCTCCTACAATGAGCAGTTCTTC CASSLDTRISYNEQFF
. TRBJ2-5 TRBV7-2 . TGTGCCAGCAGCTTAGGACCAGGCAGGCAAGAGACCCAGTACTTC CASSLGPGRQETQYF
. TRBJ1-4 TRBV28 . TGTGCCAGCAGTTTCCCGGTGATAAGTGAAAAACTGTTTTTT CASSFPVISEKLFF
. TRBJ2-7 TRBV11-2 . TGTGCCAGCAGCTTAGAGGGGACCGGTGCTTACGAGCAGTACTTC CASSLEGTGAYEQYF